This entry features one T cell receptor (beta chain) sequence. Its antigen is currently unknown. The record originates from a study of blood T cells in healthy people across ages. Germline V gives CDR1 SGHTA, CDR2 FQGNSA. V gave up 5 bases and J gave up 3 bases; unmatched junction bases: 19. The CDR3 is 19 amino acids. Through a sample-barcoded 5' primer and a J-beta primer mix, a second PCR was run for about 6 to 11 cycles. One entry per CDR3 protein, called by TCRdb with MiXCR from the 5' RACE reads. The data hold about 1.7 million distinct CDR3 sequences, with over 25% observed a single time. Broader study findings: The long-lived group displayed more naive CD4+ cells, plus higher diversity, than the aged donors did. Getting older went along with TCR beta diversity per million T cells dropping roughly linearly.

The sample comprised blood. This rearrangement joins TRBV7-2 to TRBJ2-4; 7 bases map to TRBD2. This receptor was obtained from a woman aged 25 to 39 in good health. The CDR3 DNA reads TGTGCCAGCAGCCCACGCTCCCAAAGCGGGGCCCTAGACAAAAACATTCAGTACTTC. Residues: CASSPRSQSGALDKNIQYF.